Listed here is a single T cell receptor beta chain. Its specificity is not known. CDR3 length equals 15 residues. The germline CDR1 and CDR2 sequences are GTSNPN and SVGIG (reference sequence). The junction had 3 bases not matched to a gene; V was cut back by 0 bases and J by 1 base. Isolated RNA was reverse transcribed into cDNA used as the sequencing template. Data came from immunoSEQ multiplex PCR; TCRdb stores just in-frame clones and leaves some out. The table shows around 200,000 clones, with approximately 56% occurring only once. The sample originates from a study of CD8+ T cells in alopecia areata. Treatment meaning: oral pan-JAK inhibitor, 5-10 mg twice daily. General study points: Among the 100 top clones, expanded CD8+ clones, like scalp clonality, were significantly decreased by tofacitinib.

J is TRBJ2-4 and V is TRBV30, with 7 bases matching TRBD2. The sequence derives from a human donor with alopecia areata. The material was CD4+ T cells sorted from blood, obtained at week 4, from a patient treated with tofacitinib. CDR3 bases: TGTGCCTGGAGTGTCGGGGGGATGGCCAAAAACATTCAGTACTTC. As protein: CAWSVGGMAKNIQYF. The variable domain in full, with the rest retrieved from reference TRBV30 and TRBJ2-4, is SQTIHQWPATLVQPVGSPLSLECTVEGTSNPNLYWYRQAAGRGLQLLFYSVGIGQISSEVPQNLSASRPQDRQFILSSKKLLLSDSGFYLCAWSVGGMAKNIQYFGAGTRLSVL.